A single sample gave rise to the 3 T cell receptor beta chains below, sequenced in a study of T cell clones after liver transplantation. TCRdb's copy holds only in-frame clones and misses some; the assay was immunoSEQ multiplex PCR. The profile shows 65,000 to 80,000 clones, approximately 82% of them singletons. Sequenced material: CD4+ T cells from blood, taken at the 22-month timepoint. The source of these receptors is a human patient who received a liver transplant. Some of the T cells might come from the graft donor.

The J gene is TRBJ2-3, the V gene TRBV6-6; TRBD1 might be the D (6 bases). This CDR3 has 16 amino acids. Trimming pared 6 bases from V and 0 bases from J, leaving 16 bases between. CDR1 and CDR2 (germline): MNHNY, SVGAGI (reference sequence). The CDR3 DNA reads as TGTGCCAGCAGACCCGGCAGAGGGGGTAGCACAGATACGCAGTATTTT. Translating it yields CASRPGRGGSTDTQYF.

This chain links TRBV7-3 with TRBJ2-1, with TRBD2 matching 10 bases. CDR1 and CDR2 (germline): SGHTA, FQGTGA. V was clipped by 5 bases and J by 3 bases; unmatched bases: 7. The CDR3 has 16 amino acids. CDR3 in DNA: TGTGCCAGCAGCCAAACCGGGACTAGCGTCTACAATGAGCAGTTCTTC. This codes for CASSQTGTSVYNEQFF.

J is TRBJ2-1 and V is TRBV7-9; TRBD1 matches at 7 bases. CDR1 is SEHNR, CDR2 FQNEAQ, per germline (reference sequence). The V segment lost 4 bases and the J segment 3 bases; nucleotides outside the gene matches: 3. This CDR3 is 14 amino acids long. CDR3: CASSSRDSYNEQFF. The CDR3 DNA reads as TGTGCCAGCAGCTCCCGGGACAGCTACAATGAGCAGTTCTTC.